This T cell receptor (beta chain) appears in the sequencing data of a study of cytomegalovirus exposure and HLA in healthy donors. PCR primers comprised 60 Vbeta and 13 Jbeta primers. Authors' methods: As a later analysis found, there were tens of millions of unique TCR beta chains, of which roughly 11 million were shared. TCRdb keeps only in-frame clones here, not all; method: immunoSEQ multiplex PCR. V, J and clone size are taken as reported in that table, and D and trimming were inferred from the DNA itself. The profile shows 200,000 to 250,000 clones, 80% to 90% of them singletons. The sample was PBMCs. This clonotype was obtained from a man younger than 45 in good health and CMV-seronegative.

CDR3 region: CASSSPRTSAADTQYF. CDR3 in DNA: TGTGCCAGCAGCTCCCCCAGGACTAGCGCGGCAGATACGCAGTATTTT. This chain connects TRBV7-9 to TRBJ2-3, with TRBD2 identical over 9 bases. The CDR3 is made up of 16 amino acids. The V gene's germline CDR1 is SEHNR and CDR2 FQNEAQ (reference sequence). V was pared by 4 bases and J by 4 bases, with 9 bases of the junction left unmatched. The full variable domain, its missing parts supplied by reference TRBV7-9 and TRBJ2-3, is DTGVSQNPRHKITKRGQNVTFRCDPISEHNRLYWYRQTLGQGPEFLTYFQNEAQLEKSRLLSDRFSAERPKGSFSTLEIQRTEQGDSAMYLCASSSPRTSAADTQYFGPGTRLTVL.